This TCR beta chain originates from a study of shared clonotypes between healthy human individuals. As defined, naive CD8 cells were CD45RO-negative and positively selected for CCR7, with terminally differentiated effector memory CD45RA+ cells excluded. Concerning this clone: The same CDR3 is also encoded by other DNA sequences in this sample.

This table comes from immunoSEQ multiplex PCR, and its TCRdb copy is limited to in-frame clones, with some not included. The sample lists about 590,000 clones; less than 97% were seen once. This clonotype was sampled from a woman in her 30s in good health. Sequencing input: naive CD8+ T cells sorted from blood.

In DNA form, the CDR3 reads TGTGCCAGTGGACAGGGAAATCAGCCCCAGCATTTT. Translating gives CASGQGNQPQHF. The chain recombines TRBV27 with TRBJ1-5; TRBD1 agrees at 8 bases. CDR3 length: 12 residues. Germline V gives CDR1 MNHEY, CDR2 SMNVEV (reference sequence). Losses at the gene ends were 9 bases for V and 4 bases for J; bases not matched to a gene: 2.